The 32 T cell receptor beta chains presented below share a single source sample, sequenced in a study of cytomegalovirus exposure and HLA in healthy donors (dated by TCRdb to the late 2010s). The method was the immunoSEQ multiplex PCR assay. A mixture of 60 forward primers for TCR Vbeta segments and 13 reverse primers for TCR Jbeta segments was used in the multiplex PCR. As stored in TCRdb, this immuneACCESS dataset retains in-frame rearrangements with V and J assigned. A fraction of the clones does not appear; measured against another copy, unresolved V genes explain less than half of the discrepancy, and the remainder lacks a known reason. The sample profile shows 150,000 to 200,000 clones; about 81% of them were found once. The ten largest clones add up to about 3% of the sample. The specimen was PBMCs. All receptors derive from a woman aged 50 to 60 in good health and CMV-seropositive.

V is TRBV4-2 and J is TRBJ1-1; no definite D call. The CDR3 length is 13 residues. Germline CDR1 LGHNA, CDR2 YNFKEQ. Deletions cut 1 base from V and 3 bases from J, with 6 bases between. CDR3 sequence: CASSQGRDTEAFF. CDR3 bases: TGTGCCAGCAGCCAAGGGAGGGACACTGAAGCTTTCTTT.

The genes are TRBV5-1 and TRBJ1-2, with D unresolved. In germline, CDR1 is SGHRS, CDR2 YFSETQ. Trimming removed 0 bases from V and 4 bases from J, with 13 bases in between. The CDR3 has 15 residues. The CDR3 sequence is CASSLDPRATYGYTF. The CDR3 DNA sequence: TGCGCCAGCAGCTTGGATCCTCGAGCTACCTATGGCTACACCTTC.

The chain couples TRBV5-1 to TRBJ2-1; D is perhaps TRBD2 (6 bases). CDR1 and CDR2 from the germline V gene are SGHRS and YFSETQ. The length of the CDR3 is 15 residues. Trimming cost V 4 bases and J 1 base, with 12 bases left between them. The CDR3 loop is CASSDGTGSYNEQFF. The CDR3 region has the DNA TGCGCCAGCAGCGATGGGACTGGATCCTACAATGAGCAGTTCTTC.

This clone has a handful of counts. This rearrangement joins TRBV11-2 to TRBJ1-4; weak D call: TRBD1 (5 bases). Germline V gene sequence: CDR1 SGHAT, CDR2 FQNNGV. CDR3 length: 16 amino acids. Trimming took off 5 bases at V and 8 bases at J, with 21 bases between the two ends. CDR3 DNA sequence: TGTGCCAGCAGCCCCTGGGGGTCTACGAGCGGGGAAAAACTGTTTTTT. It codes for CASSPWGSTSGEKLFF.

This sequence joins TRBV9 and TRBJ1-1; a weak D match, TRBD1 (5 bases). The germline CDR1 and CDR2 sequences are SGDLS and YYNGEE. The CDR3 has 16 amino acids. Trimming cost V 0 bases and J 3 bases, with 15 bases left between them. CDR3 DNA: TGTGCCAGCAGCGTAGCAGTACGAGGGACTGACACTGAAGCTTTCTTT. Protein: CASSVAVRGTDTEAFF.

This chain uses TRBV5-6 with TRBJ2-7; 9 bases fit TRBD1. Trimming took 0 bases from V and 4 from J; bases not matched to a gene: 14. The CDR3 length is 18 residues. CDR1 and CDR2 from the germline V gene are SGHDT and YYEEEE. The CDR3 coding sequence is TGTGCCAGCAGCTTGGCCACCCTACCGAACAGGGGGCGGTACGAGCAGTACTTC. It translates to CASSLATLPNRGRYEQYF.

The chain recombines TRBV5-1 with TRBJ2-1; a weak D match, TRBD2 (5 bases). Germline-derived CDR1 and CDR2 are SGHRS and YFSETQ. There are 17 residues in the CDR3. V was pared by 2 bases and J by 3 bases, with 18 bases between. The CDR3 sequence is CASSLQPREHSYNEQFF. The CDR3 bases are TGCGCCAGCAGCTTACAACCGAGGGAACATAGCTACAATGAGCAGTTCTTC. Filled out from reference TRBV5-1 and TRBJ2-1, the complete variable domain reads KAGVTQTPRYLIKTRGQQVTLSCSPISGHRSVSWYQQTPGQGLQFLFEYFSETQRNKGNFPGRFSGRQFSNSRSEMNVSTLELGDSALYLCASSLQPREHSYNEQFFGPGTRLTVL.

The chain has TRBV2 and TRBJ1-6; D gene ambiguous. Trimming shortened V by 3 bases and J by 10 bases, and 10 bases separated the two germline ends. The length of the CDR3 is 13 residues. In germline, CDR1 is SNHLY, CDR2 FYNNEI. CDR3 region: CASSDGLRSPLHF. CDR3 DNA: TGTGCCAGCAGTGACGGGTTAAGATCACCCCTCCACTTT.

This clone has just a few counts. V gene TRBV9 combines with J gene TRBJ1-2, with D hard to call. The germline V gene encodes CDR1 SGDLS and CDR2 YYNGEE. CDR3 length equals 14 residues. Between the trimmed V and J ends, which lost 4 bases and 4 bases, there was a span of 14 bases. CDR3 region: CASSPGIGGYGYTF. In DNA, the CDR3 is TGTGCCAGCAGCCCCGGTATAGGCGGCTATGGCTACACCTTC.

This sequence joins TRBV4-2 and TRBJ2-1; D gene uncertain. This CDR3 is built from 14 residues. In germline, CDR1 is LGHNA, CDR2 YNFKEQ. Trimming took 3 bases from V and 7 from J, leaving 13 bases between them. The CDR3 region has the DNA TGTGCCAGCAGCCAGGAGACTGGCCGGAATGAGCAGTTCTTC. This codes for CASSQETGRNEQFF.

CDR3 coding DNA: TGTGCCAGCAGTGAATATGGCGGGGGGACCCTCGGTGAGCAGTTCTTC. Its protein product is CASSEYGGGTLGEQFF. The chain is built from TRBV6-1 and TRBJ2-1; TRBD2 agrees at 8 bases. This CDR3 has 16 amino acids. Unmatched junction bases numbered 12, after V lost 2 bases and J lost 9 bases. The germline gives CDR1 MNHNS, CDR2 SASEGT.

CDR3 in amino acids: CASGPPKRGGGETQYF. The DNA for the CDR3 is TGTGCTAGTGGCCCACCTAAGCGGGGGGGCGGAGAGACCCAGTACTTC. The V gene is TRBV12-5, the J gene TRBJ2-5; 10 nucleotides match TRBD2. The CDR3 covers 16 residues. V gave up 6 bases and J gave up 4 bases; unmatched junction bases: 11. The germline gives CDR1 LGHNT, CDR2 FRNRAP.

The chain recombines TRBV2 with TRBJ2-5; 7 bases fit TRBD2. This CDR3 contains 12 residues. After removal of 1 base from V and 12 bases from J, the junction contained 5 bases not matched to a gene. The germline gives CDR1 SNHLY, CDR2 FYNNEI. The CDR3: CASSEESGVEYF. CDR3 sequence (DNA): TGTGCCAGCAGTGAAGAGAGCGGGGTGGAGTACTTC. The full variable domain, in which reference TRBV2 and TRBJ2-5 provide the parts outside the CDR3, is EPEVTQTPSHQVTQMGQEVILRCVPISNHLYFYWYRQILGQKVEFLVSFYNNEISEKSEIFDDQFSVERPDGSNFTLKIRSTKLEDSAMYFCASSEESGVEYFGPGTRLLVL.

This chain joins TRBV5-1 and TRBJ2-1; 8 bases fit TRBD2. Trimming at V came to 0 bases and at J to 9 bases, leaving 11 bases not matched to a gene. The germline CDR1 and CDR2 sequences are SGHRS and YFSETQ. CDR3 length: 16 amino acids. CDR3 protein: CASSLAGAGEAREQFF. For the CDR3, the DNA is TGCGCCAGCAGCTTGGCCGGAGCGGGGGAGGCCCGTGAGCAGTTCTTC.

The DNA for the CDR3 is TGTGCCAGCAGCTTGTACGGACAGGAAGTGGGAAACACCATATATTTT. It specifies CASSLYGQEVGNTIYF. The gene calls are TRBV5-6 and TRBJ1-3, with 7 bases identical to TRBD1. V lost 1 base to trimming and J lost 4 bases; unmatched junction nucleotides: 8. Germline loops: CDR1 SGHDT, CDR2 YYEEEE. The length of the CDR3 is 16 residues.

This chain links TRBV30 with TRBJ1-1; D may be TRBD1 (6 bases). This CDR3 comprises 15 residues. V shed 3 bases and J shed 5 bases, with 19 bases lying between them. Germline CDR1 GTSNPN, CDR2 SVGIG (reference sequence). The CDR3: CAWRGGGFSRTEAFF. CDR3 sequence (DNA): TGTGCCTGGAGGGGAGGGGGGTTCTCGAGGACTGAAGCTTTCTTT. The complete variable domain, with remaining parts taken from reference TRBV30 and TRBJ1-1, reads SQTIHQWPATLVQPVGSPLSLECTVEGTSNPNLYWYRQAAGRGLQLLFYSVGIGQISSEVPQNLSASRPQDRQFILSSKKLLLSDSGFYLCAWRGGGFSRTEAFFGQGTRLTVV.

This clone was found once. J is TRBJ2-3 and V is TRBV27; D gene ambiguous. Trimming shortened V by 5 bases and J by 6 bases, and 12 bases separated the two germline ends. The V gene's germline CDR1 is MNHEY and CDR2 SMNVEV (reference sequence). The CDR3 has 13 residues. Here the CDR3 reads CASSPIRADTQYF. CDR3 nucleotide sequence: TGTGCCAGCAGTCCTATACGTGCGGATACGCAGTATTTT.

V gene TRBV6-6 combines with J gene TRBJ2-1; perhaps TRBD2 as D (6 bases). V was pared by 7 bases and J by 0 bases, with 13 bases between. The CDR3 runs to 15 residues. Per germline, CDR1 MNHNY and CDR2 SVGAGI (reference sequence). The CDR3 bases are TGTGCCAGCACCCGGGACTGGAGCTCCTACAATGAGCAGTTCTTC. This encodes CASTRDWSSYNEQFF.

Concerning this clone itself: A junction end diverges from the germline sequence, so it may reflect a read error. The chain carries TRBV2 and TRBJ2-3, with 8 positions matching TRBD2. Per the germline V gene, CDR1 is SNHLY and CDR2 is FYNNEI. The CDR3 is made up of 14 amino acids. The CDR3 protein is CASLRSGRSDTRYF. The CDR3 nucleotides read TGTGCCAGCCTTAGAAGCGGGAGATCTGATACGCGGTATTTT. The full variable domain, completed using reference TRBV2 and TRBJ2-3, is EPEVTQTPSHQVTQMGQEVILRCVPISNHLYFYWYRQILGQKVEFLVSFYNNEISEKSEIFDDQFSVERPDGSNFTLKIRSTKLEDSAMYFCASLRSGRSDTRYFGPGTRLTVL.

This clone was seen once. The V and J genes are TRBV5-4 and TRBJ2-1; no reliable D call. Per the germline V gene, CDR1 is SGHNT and CDR2 is YYREEE (reference sequence). The germline V and J ends were trimmed by 1 base and 3 bases, with 5 bases remaining between them. CDR3 length: 13 residues. The CDR3 nucleotides are TGTGCCAGCAGCTTGCACAACTACAATGAGCAGTTCTTC. Translating it yields CASSLHNYNEQFF. The full variable domain, with the rest looked up from reference TRBV5-4 and TRBJ2-1, is ETGVTQSPTHLIKTRGQQVTLRCSSQSGHNTVSWYQQALGQGPQFIFQYYREEENGRGNFPPRFSGLQFPNYSSELNVNALELDDSALYLCASSLHNYNEQFFGPGTRLTVL.

CDR3 DNA sequence: TGTGCCAGCAGCTTGGGCAGCGGGGGTCGAAAAGAGACCCAGTACTTC. It encodes CASSLGSGGRKETQYF. The chain carries TRBV7-9 and TRBJ2-5; 8 nucleotides align to TRBD2. CDR3 length: 16 residues. V dropped 3 bases and J dropped 3; count of bases not matched to a gene: 9. Germline-derived CDR1 and CDR2 are SEHNR and FQNEAQ (reference sequence).

The V call is TRBV7-8, the J call TRBJ1-5; 8 bases fit TRBD1. V trimming: 4 bases; J trimming: 4 bases; junction bases outside the gene matches: 3. Germline V lookup: CDR1 SGHVS, CDR2 FQNEAQ. The CDR3 contains 14 residues. The CDR3 protein is CASSSRDRNQPQHF. CDR3 sequence (DNA): TGTGCCAGCAGCTCCAGGGACAGGAATCAGCCCCAGCATTTT.

As concerns this clone: This likely stems from a read error, as it lies one base from a far larger clone. Distinct nucleotide sequences in the sample also encode this CDR3. This sequence joins TRBV4-1 and TRBJ2-3; 8 nucleotides agree with TRBD2. The germline V gene has CDR1 MGHRA and CDR2 YSYEKL. This CDR3 comprises 16 residues. V lost 4 bases and J lost 2; bases outside the gene matches: 8. CDR3 coding DNA: TGCGCCAGCAGCCTCCAACTAGCGGAGCTCACAGATACGCAGTATTTT. Protein: CASSLQLAELTDTQYF.

The gene calls are TRBV2 and TRBJ1-6; no definite D call. V lost 3 bases and J 9 bases, leaving 9 bases between the germline ends. Per germline, CDR1 SNHLY and CDR2 FYNNEI. This CDR3 has 13 residues. The CDR3 here is CASSDPGSSPLHF. The CDR3, as DNA: TGTGCCAGCAGTGACCCTGGTAGTTCACCCCTCCACTTT. Based on the CDR3 plus reference TRBV2 and TRBJ1-6, the full variable domain is EPEVTQTPSHQVTQMGQEVILRCVPISNHLYFYWYRQILGQKVEFLVSFYNNEISEKSEIFDDQFSVERPDGSNFTLKIRSTKLEDSAMYFCASSDPGSSPLHFGNGTRLTVT.

This clone appeared a single time. The genes are TRBV6-1 and TRBJ2-5; D call uncertain. V lost 2 bases to trimming and J lost 2 bases, with 3 bases between them. The CDR3 has 12 amino acids. CDR1 and CDR2 (germline): MNHNS, SASEGT. The CDR3 sequence is CASSEYQETQYF. The DNA of the CDR3 is TGTGCCAGCAGTGAATATCAAGAGACCCAGTACTTC.

The chain carries TRBV25-1 and TRBJ1-1; D perhaps matches TRBD1 (6 bases). Trimming pared 8 bases from V and 8 bases from J, leaving 15 bases between. The length of the CDR3 is 12 residues. Germline assignment: CDR1 MGHDK and CDR2 SYGVNS. The CDR3 loop reads CASGQQASEAFF. CDR3 in DNA: TGTGCCAGCGGACAGCAGGCGTCGGAAGCTTTCTTT. The entire variable domain, with the rest obtained from reference TRBV25-1 and TRBJ1-1, is as follows: EADIYQTPRYLVIGTGKKITLECSQTMGHDKMYWYQQDPGMELHLIHYSYGVNSTEKGDLSSESTVSRIRTEHFPLTLESARPSHTSQYLCASGQQASEAFFGQGTRLTVV.

The chain is built from TRBV7-9 and TRBJ1-1; unclear D gene. V dropped 5 bases and J dropped 2 bases, with 15 bases sitting between them. The germline V gene has CDR1 SEHNR and CDR2 FQNEAQ (reference sequence). The CDR3 is 15 residues long. CDR3: CASSPWERGNTEAFF. CDR3 nucleotides: TGTGCCAGCAGCCCATGGGAGAGAGGCAACACTGAAGCTTTCTTT.

The chain combines TRBV5-1 with TRBJ2-2; D possibly corresponds to TRBD1 (6 bases). CDR3 length: 15 amino acids. CDR1 and CDR2 from the germline V gene are SGHRS and YFSETQ. Trimming removed 4 bases at V and 2 bases at J, with 12 bases between. The CDR3 nucleotides read TGCGCCAGCAGCACACAGGGAATTAACACCGGGGAGCTGTTTTTT. It translates to CASSTQGINTGELFF.

The chain uses TRBV19 and TRBJ2-5, with 9 bases identical to TRBD1. Germline assignment: CDR1 LNHDA and CDR2 SQIVND (reference sequence). The CDR3 extends over 13 amino acids. V dropped 10 bases and J dropped 5; count of bases not matched to a gene: 8. The CDR3: CAKGDRACETQYF. In DNA form, the CDR3 reads TGTGCCAAGGGGGACAGGGCTTGTGAGACCCAGTACTTC.

The J gene is TRBJ2-3, the V gene TRBV7-8; D is ambiguous. Trimming stripped 5 bases from V and 2 bases from J, with 11 bases between. CDR1 is SGHVS and CDR2 is FQNEAQ in the germline V gene. There are 14 residues in the CDR3. The CDR3 sequence: CASSLPPNTDTQYF. DNA of the CDR3: TGTGCCAGCAGCCTACCTCCTAACACAGATACGCAGTATTTT.

The chain uses TRBV5-6 and TRBJ1-2, with D possibly TRBD1 on 5 matching bases. Trimming pared 4 bases from V and 8 bases from J, leaving 12 bases between. Germline-derived CDR1 and CDR2 are SGHDT and YYEEEE. CDR3 length equals 12 residues. The CDR3 reads CASSLLGLGYTF. CDR3 nucleotide sequence: TGTGCCAGCAGCCTATTGGGGCTCGGCTACACCTTC.

The V call is TRBV2, the J call TRBJ1-2; tentative D call: TRBD1 (5 bases). Trimming removed 4 bases from V and 4 bases from J, with 16 bases in between. The CDR3 consists of 15 residues. Germline CDR1 SNHLY, CDR2 FYNNEI. The CDR3 nucleotides are TGTGCCAGCAGTGTTGGTTTCCAGGGTGGCTATGGCTACACCTTC. Amino acids: CASSVGFQGGYGYTF.